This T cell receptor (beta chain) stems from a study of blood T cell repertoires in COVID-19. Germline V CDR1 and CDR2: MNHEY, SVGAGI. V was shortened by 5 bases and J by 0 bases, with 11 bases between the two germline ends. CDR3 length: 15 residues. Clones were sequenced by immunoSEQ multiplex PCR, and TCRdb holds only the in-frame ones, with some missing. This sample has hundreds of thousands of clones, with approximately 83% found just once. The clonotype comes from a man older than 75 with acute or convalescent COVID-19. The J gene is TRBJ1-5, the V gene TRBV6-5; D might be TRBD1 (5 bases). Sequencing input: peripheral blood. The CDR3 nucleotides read TGTGCCAGCAGTCCGATGGGGCCTAGCAATCAGCCCCAGCATTTT. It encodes CASSPMGPSNQPQHF.